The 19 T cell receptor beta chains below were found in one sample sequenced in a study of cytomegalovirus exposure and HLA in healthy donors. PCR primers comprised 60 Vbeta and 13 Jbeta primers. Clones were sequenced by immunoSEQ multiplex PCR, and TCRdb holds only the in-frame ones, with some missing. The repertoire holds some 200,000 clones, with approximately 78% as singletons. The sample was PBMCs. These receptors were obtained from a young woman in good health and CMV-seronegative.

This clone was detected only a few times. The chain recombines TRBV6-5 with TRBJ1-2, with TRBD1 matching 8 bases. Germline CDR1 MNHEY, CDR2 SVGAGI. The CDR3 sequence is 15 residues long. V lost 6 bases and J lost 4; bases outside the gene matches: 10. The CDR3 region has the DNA TGTGCCAGCAGACTGGGACAGGCGTTTGGCTATGGCTACACCTTC. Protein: CASRLGQAFGYGYTF.

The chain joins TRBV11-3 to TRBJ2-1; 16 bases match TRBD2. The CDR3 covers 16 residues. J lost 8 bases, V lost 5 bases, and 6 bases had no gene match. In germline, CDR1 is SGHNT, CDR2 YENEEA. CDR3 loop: CASSKGLAGGTHEQFF. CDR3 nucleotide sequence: TGTGCCAGCAGCAAGGGACTAGCGGGAGGGACGCATGAGCAGTTCTTC.

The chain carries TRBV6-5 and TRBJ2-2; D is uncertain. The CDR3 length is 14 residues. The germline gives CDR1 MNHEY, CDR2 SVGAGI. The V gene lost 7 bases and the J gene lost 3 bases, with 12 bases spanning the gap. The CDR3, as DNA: TGTGCCAGCATGGTAGCTTCGTACACCGGGGAGCTGTTTTTT. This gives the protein CASMVASYTGELFF.

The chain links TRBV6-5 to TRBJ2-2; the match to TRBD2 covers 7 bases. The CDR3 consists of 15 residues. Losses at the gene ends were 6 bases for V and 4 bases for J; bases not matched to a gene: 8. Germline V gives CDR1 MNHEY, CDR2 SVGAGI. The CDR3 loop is CASSPVGGSTGELFF. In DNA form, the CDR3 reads TGTGCCAGCAGCCCCGTCGGGGGGAGCACCGGGGAGCTGTTTTTT.

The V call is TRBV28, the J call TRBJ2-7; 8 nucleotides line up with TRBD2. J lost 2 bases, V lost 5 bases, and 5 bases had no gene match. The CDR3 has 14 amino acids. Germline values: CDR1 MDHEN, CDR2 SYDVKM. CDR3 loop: CASSTAGGTYEQYF. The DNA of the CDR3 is TGTGCCAGCAGTACTGCGGGGGGAACCTACGAGCAGTACTTC.

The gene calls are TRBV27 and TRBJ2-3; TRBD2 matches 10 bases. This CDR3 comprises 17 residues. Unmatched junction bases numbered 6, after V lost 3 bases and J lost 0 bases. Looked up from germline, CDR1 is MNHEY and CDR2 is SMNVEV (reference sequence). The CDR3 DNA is TGTGCCAGCAGTTTTCGGACTAGCGGAACTAGCACAGATACGCAGTATTTT. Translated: CASSFRTSGTSTDTQYF.

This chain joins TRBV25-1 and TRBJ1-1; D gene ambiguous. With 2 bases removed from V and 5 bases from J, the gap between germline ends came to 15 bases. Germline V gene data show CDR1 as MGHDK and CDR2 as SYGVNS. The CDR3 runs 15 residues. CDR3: CASSENAAPRTEAFF. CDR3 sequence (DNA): TGTGCCAGCAGTGAAAATGCGGCCCCTAGGACTGAAGCTTTCTTT.

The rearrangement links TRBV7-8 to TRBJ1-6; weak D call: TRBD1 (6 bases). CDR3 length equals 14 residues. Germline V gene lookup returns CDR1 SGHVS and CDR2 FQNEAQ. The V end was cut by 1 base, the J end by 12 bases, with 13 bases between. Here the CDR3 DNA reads TGTGCCAGCAGCTTAGGCCAGGGGAGTGGACCCCTCCACTTT. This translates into CASSLGQGSGPLHF.

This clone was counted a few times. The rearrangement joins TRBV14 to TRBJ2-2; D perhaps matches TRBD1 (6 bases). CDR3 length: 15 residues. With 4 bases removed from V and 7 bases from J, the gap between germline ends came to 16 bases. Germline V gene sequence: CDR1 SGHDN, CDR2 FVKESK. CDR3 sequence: CASSRYGTINGELFF. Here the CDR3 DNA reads TGTGCCAGCAGCCGCTATGGGACAATTAACGGGGAGCTGTTTTTT.

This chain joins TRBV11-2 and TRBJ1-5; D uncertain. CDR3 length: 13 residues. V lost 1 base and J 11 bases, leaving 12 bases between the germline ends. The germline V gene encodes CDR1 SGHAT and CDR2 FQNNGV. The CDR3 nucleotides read TGTGCCAGCAGCTTAGGGGTGTTGGGAGCCCAGCATTTT. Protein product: CASSLGVLGAQHF.

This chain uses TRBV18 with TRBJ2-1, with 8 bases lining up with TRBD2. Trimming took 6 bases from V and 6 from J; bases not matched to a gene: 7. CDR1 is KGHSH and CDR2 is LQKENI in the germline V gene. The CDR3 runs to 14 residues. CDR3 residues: CASSRYGGANEQFF. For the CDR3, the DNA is TGTGCCAGCTCTCGCTACGGGGGGGCCAATGAGCAGTTCTTC. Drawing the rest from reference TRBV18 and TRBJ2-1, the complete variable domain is NAGVMQNPRHLVRRRGQEARLRCSPMKGHSHVYWYRQLPEEGLKFMVYLQKENIIDESGMPKERFSAEFPKEGPSILRIQQVVRGDSAAYFCASSRYGGANEQFFGPGTRLTVL.

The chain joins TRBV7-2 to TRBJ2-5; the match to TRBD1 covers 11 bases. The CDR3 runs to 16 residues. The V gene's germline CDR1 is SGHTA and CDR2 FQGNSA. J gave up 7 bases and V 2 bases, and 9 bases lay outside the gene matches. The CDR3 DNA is TGTGCCAGCAGCTTAACCCGGACAGGGGGCGTGGGGACCCAGTACTTC. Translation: CASSLTRTGGVGTQYF.

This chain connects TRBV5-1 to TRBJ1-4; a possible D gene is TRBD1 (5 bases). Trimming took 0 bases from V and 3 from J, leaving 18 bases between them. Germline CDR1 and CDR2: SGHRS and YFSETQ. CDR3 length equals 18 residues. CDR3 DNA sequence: TGCGCCAGCAGCTTGGAAGGGGCCCCAATCCGGGCTAATGAAAAACTGTTTTTT. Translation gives CASSLEGAPIRANEKLFF.

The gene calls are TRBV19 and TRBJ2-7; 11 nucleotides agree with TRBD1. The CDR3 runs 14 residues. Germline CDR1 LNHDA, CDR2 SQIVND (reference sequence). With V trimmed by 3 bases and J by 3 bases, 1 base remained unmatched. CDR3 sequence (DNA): TGTGCCAGTAGTATGGGGACAGGGGGCTACGAGCAGTACTTC. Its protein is CASSMGTGGYEQYF.

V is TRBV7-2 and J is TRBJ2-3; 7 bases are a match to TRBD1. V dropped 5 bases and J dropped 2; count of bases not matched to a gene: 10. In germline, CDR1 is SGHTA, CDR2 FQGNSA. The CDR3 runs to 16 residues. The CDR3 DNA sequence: TGTGCCAGCAGCACCTCGACAGGGATTAACACAGATACGCAGTATTTT. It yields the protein CASSTSTGINTDTQYF.

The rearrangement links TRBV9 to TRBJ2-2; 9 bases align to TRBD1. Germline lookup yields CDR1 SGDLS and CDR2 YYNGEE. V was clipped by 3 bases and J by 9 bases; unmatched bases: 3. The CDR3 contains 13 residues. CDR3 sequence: CASSAGTGWELFF. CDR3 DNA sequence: TGTGCCAGCAGCGCAGGGACAGGGTGGGAGCTGTTTTTT.

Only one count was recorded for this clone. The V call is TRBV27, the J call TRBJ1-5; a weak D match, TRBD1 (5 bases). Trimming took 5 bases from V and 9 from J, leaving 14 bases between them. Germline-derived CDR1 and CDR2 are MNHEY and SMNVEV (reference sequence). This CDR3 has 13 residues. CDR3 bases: TGTGCCAGCAGTACTGGGAGGGGCGCGCCCCAGCATTTT. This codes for CASSTGRGAPQHF.

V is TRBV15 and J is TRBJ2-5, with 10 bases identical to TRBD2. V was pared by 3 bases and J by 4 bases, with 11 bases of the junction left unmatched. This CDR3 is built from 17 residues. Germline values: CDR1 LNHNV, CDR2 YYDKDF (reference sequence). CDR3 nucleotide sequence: TGTGCCACCAGCAGGCGGGCTAGCGGGAGCCCGCTAGAGACCCAGTACTTC. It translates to CATSRRASGSPLETQYF. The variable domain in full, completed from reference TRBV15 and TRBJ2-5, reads DAMVIQNPRYQVTQFGKPVTLSCSQTLNHNVMYWYQQKSSQAPKLLFHYYDKDFNNEADTPDNFQSRRPNTSFCFLDIRSPGLGDTAMYLCATSRRASGSPLETQYFGPGTRLLVL.

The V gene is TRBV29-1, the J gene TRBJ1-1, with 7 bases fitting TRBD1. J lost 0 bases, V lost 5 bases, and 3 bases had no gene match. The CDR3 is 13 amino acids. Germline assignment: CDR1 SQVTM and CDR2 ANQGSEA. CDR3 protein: CSVWDRMNTEAFF. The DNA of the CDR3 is TGCAGCGTTTGGGACAGAATGAACACTGAAGCTTTCTTT.